Described below is a single T cell receptor (beta chain) sequence and its context. The record originates from a study of blood T cell repertoires in COVID-19. Across the study: T cells, B-cell-depleted T cells, or PBMCs supplied cDNA or gDNA.

The CDR3 spans 17 residues. Germline values: CDR1 LGHDT, CDR2 YNNKEL (reference sequence). V lost 3 bases, J lost 3 bases, and 17 bases lay in between. Participant age was roughly 18 to 90 years, and participants resided in about two dozen US areas. Researchers sorted participants into cohorts using their self-reported clinical history. Within 2 weeks of study entry, exposed participants had contacted a PCR-confirmed or clinician-diagnosed COVID-19 case. Produced via immunoSEQ multiplex PCR; TCRdb's table is partial and in-frame only. The table lists 350,000 to 500,000 clones, 88% of them singletons. This sequence was found in a woman under 30 who had been exposed to COVID-19. Sequencing used PBMCs or T cells enriched from blood (not recorded which). The rearrangement uses TRBV3-1 (or the pseudogene TRBV3-2) and TRBJ2-2; TRBD1 is a possible D gene (6 bases). Here the CDR3 reads CASSQADRSRYTGELFF. In nucleotides, the CDR3 is TGTGCCAGCAGCCAGGCCGACAGGTCGAGATACACCGGGGAGCTGTTTTTT.